These T cell receptor beta chains were read from a single sample in a study of cytomegalovirus exposure and HLA in healthy donors. Using immunoSEQ multiplex PCR, the repertoire was profiled, and TCRdb retains in-frame clones only, with some absent. The sample has 65,000 to 70,000 clones, 80% to 90% seen once. Sequenced: PBMCs. Receptor source: a woman in her thirties in good health and CMV-seropositive. Both conserved end residues are part of each CDR3. A D gene is named only where the DNA matches it firmly. Clone size is shown for a subset of rows, as once, few, many or a class of expanded clone.

v_gene	d_gene	abundance	j_gene	CDR3nt	CDR3aa
TRBV11-2	.	.	TRBJ2-7	TGTGCCAGCAGCTTAGGGTGGGCGACCGAGCAGTACTTC	CASSLGWATEQYF
TRBV4-2	TRBD2	.	TRBJ2-7	TGTGCCAGCAGCCAGGAACCCTCTGCTAGCGGGAGGAATGACGAGCAGTACTTC	CASSQEPSASGRNDEQYF
TRBV11-3	.	once	TRBJ2-1	TGTGCCAGCAGCCCCCAAGGCGGCTACAATGAGCAGTTCTTC	CASSPQGGYNEQFF
TRBV6-4	.	few	TRBJ1-2	TGTGCCAGCAGCGACGGGGAGAACTATGGCTACACCTTC	CASSDGENYGYTF
TRBV15	.	.	TRBJ2-3	TGTGCCACCAGCAGTTCGATCAGGCCGGGAGGCACAGATACGCAGTATTTT	CATSSSIRPGGTDTQYF
TRBV2	.	.	TRBJ2-7	TGTGCCAGCAGAATTAGGCCTAGTTTATCCTACGAGCAGTACTTC	CASRIRPSLSYEQYF
TRBV27	TRBD1	.	TRBJ2-6	TGTGCCAGCAGTCACCTACCCCCGGGACAGGGGTTTGCTGGGGCCAACGTCCTGACTTTC	CASSHLPPGQGFAGANVLTF
TRBV9	TRBD1	once	TRBJ1-1	TGTGCCAGCAGCGTCGACAGGGGGCAGGACACTGAAGCTTTCTTT	CASSVDRGQDTEAFF
TRBV27	TRBD1	.	TRBJ2-5	TGTGCCAGCAGTTTAAGCCTCGGGACAGGTCGGTTGCAAGAGACCCAGTACTTC	CASSLSLGTGRLQETQYF
TRBV5-1	TRBD1	.	TRBJ1-2	TGCGCCAGCAGCCCCCAGGGGGATTATGGCTACACCTTC	CASSPQGDYGYTF
TRBV18	.	.	TRBJ1-1	TGTGCCAGCTCACCCCCCAGGAACACTGAAGCTTTCTTT	CASSPPRNTEAFF
TRBV6-5	TRBD1	.	TRBJ1-2	TGTGCCAGCAGTAATGACAGGGGGCCCTACTATGGCTACACCTTC	CASSNDRGPYYGYTF
TRBV6-1	.	.	TRBJ2-1	TGTGCCAGCAGTGGAAACTGGGGAGGCGGGACTGCATACAATGAGCAGTTCTTC	CASSGNWGGGTAYNEQFF
TRBV18	.	.	TRBJ1-1	TGTGCCAGCTCACCACGTGCAGACAGAATCAACACTGAAGCTTTCTTT	CASSPRADRINTEAFF
TRBV30	.	once	TRBJ2-1	TGTGCCTGGAAGAGGCGGGCGGAGCAGTTCTTC	CAWKRRAEQFF
TRBV7-2	TRBD2	.	TRBJ2-1	TGTGCCAGCAGCTTAGTCTCCAGCGGGAGTGGAAAGGGCAATGAGCAGTTCTTC	CASSLVSSGSGKGNEQFF
TRBV15	TRBD2	.	TRBJ2-3	TGTGCCACCAGCAGAGGCCCGGGACTAGACACAGATACGCAGTATTTT	CATSRGPGLDTDTQYF
TRBV27	.	.	TRBJ1-2	TGTGCCAGCAGTTTAGGTTTCGGCTATGGCTACACCTTC	CASSLGFGYGYTF
TRBV2	.	.	TRBJ2-2	TGTGCCGGCCGGGGGACCGGGGAGCTGTTTTTT	CAGRGTGELFF
TRBV7-8	TRBD1	.	TRBJ1-1	TGTGCCAGCAGCTCAACGGGACAGGGTAGTGGCACTGAAGCTTTCTTT	CASSSTGQGSGTEAFF
TRBV15	.	.	TRBJ2-5	TGTGCCACCAGCAGGGTCGGTGAGACCCAGTACTTC	CATSRVGETQYF
TRBV9	.	few	TRBJ2-7	TGTGCCAGCAGCCTACAACCCCTAGGTGGCGAGCAGTACTTC	CASSLQPLGGEQYF
TRBV11-3	TRBD1	.	TRBJ2-1	TGTGCCAGCAGCTTAGCCGGACAGGGGGCCTATTCCGAGCAGTTCTTC	CASSLAGQGAYSEQFF
TRBV7-9	TRBD2	.	TRBJ2-7	TGTGCCAGCAGCTTAGCGCGACTAGCGGGAGCCGGCGAGCAGTACTTC	CASSLARLAGAGEQYF
TRBV7-6	TRBD2	once	TRBJ2-1	TGTGCCAGCAGCTTAGGGGCGGTGGGGGGACTAGCCGATGAGCAGTTCTTC	CASSLGAVGGLADEQFF
TRBV10-3	TRBD2	.	TRBJ2-1	TGTGCCAGGGCCTCTGCGGGAGTTTCCTACAATGAGCAGTTCTTC	CARASAGVSYNEQFF
TRBV28	.	.	TRBJ1-4	TGTGCCAGCAGTTTTGGGGGGAAAGAAAAACTGTTTTTT	CASSFGGKEKLFF
TRBV9	TRBD1	few	TRBJ2-7	TGTGCCAGCAGCGTTTCGACAGGGGTCTCATACGAGCAGTACTTC	CASSVSTGVSYEQYF
TRBV5-1	TRBD1	.	TRBJ1-4	TGCGCCAGCAGCTTGGGACAGGGTAGGGAAAAACTGTTTTTT	CASSLGQGREKLFF
TRBV2	TRBD1	.	TRBJ1-3	TGTGCCAGCAGTACAGGGGATCACTCTGGAAACACCATATATTTT	CASSTGDHSGNTIYF
TRBV5-1	.	.	TRBJ1-3	TGCGCCAGCAGCTTGGAATCCCAGGGAAACACCATATATTTT	CASSLESQGNTIYF
TRBV11-2	.	.	TRBJ2-7	TGTGCCAGCAGCCCCGGCGGAGTAGGGAGAGAGCAGTACTTC	CASSPGGVGREQYF
TRBV2	TRBD1	.	TRBJ1-2	TGTGCCAGCAGTGAAGCGGGACAGGTAAATGGCTACACCTTC	CASSEAGQVNGYTF
TRBV7-8	.	.	TRBJ1-5	TGTGCCAGCAGCTTTGGCCGGGATCAGCCCCAGCATTTT	CASSFGRDQPQHF
TRBV15	.	.	TRBJ2-5	TGTGCCACCAGCAGGACTAGGAAAGAGACCCAGTACTTC	CATSRTRKETQYF
TRBV11-2	TRBD1	.	TRBJ1-2	TGTGCCAGCAGCCCAGGGACAGGGGGTTGGCATGGCTACACCTTC	CASSPGTGGWHGYTF
TRBV25-1	.	.	TRBJ2-5	TGTGCCAGCTCACGCCCGGGAACCCAAGGGGAGACCCAGTACTTC	CASSRPGTQGETQYF
TRBV7-8	.	.	TRBJ2-1	TGTGCCAGCAGCTTAGATAGGGGTTCCTACAATGAGCAGTTCTTC	CASSLDRGSYNEQFF
TRBV7-9	.	.	TRBJ2-7	TGTGCCAGCAGCTCACCCTCGGGACTCTCCTACGAGCAGTACTTC	CASSSPSGLSYEQYF
TRBV27	TRBD1	.	TRBJ1-6	TGTGCCAGCAGTTTTGGGACAGCCCTAAATTCACCCCTCCACTTT	CASSFGTALNSPLHF
TRBV11-2	TRBD1	.	TRBJ2-7	TGTGCCAGCAGCCCCTGGGGACAGGGGACCACCTACGAGCAGTACTTC	CASSPWGQGTTYEQYF